This T cell receptor (beta chain) was observed in a study of cytomegalovirus exposure and HLA in healthy donors. Study findings and constraints: Many donors carried some public TCRs, although rarity characterized most TCR sequences. Specificity for CMV antigens was confirmed in vitro for three of the CMV-associated chains.

About this clone: What it recognizes is unknown.

Sequencing was performed with immunoSEQ multiplex PCR; in TCRdb, only in-frame clones are kept and a portion is missing. The sample carries around 130,000 clones, about 83% recorded once. CDR1 is SGDLS and CDR2 is YYNGEE in the germline V gene. Trimming left V 0 bases short and J 5 bases short, with 11 bases between. The CDR3 totals 15 residues. These donors were members of the approximately 110-subject validation cohort, a group separate from the roughly 670-subject first cohort. Source material: PBMCs. This TCR came from a woman in her 30s in good health and CMV-seronegative. The chain has TRBV9 and TRBJ1-4; maybe TRBD1 (6 bases). The CDR3 region is CASSVAGEGNEKLFF. The CDR3, as DNA: TGTGCCAGCAGCGTAGCAGGGGAGGGGAATGAAAAACTGTTTTTT.